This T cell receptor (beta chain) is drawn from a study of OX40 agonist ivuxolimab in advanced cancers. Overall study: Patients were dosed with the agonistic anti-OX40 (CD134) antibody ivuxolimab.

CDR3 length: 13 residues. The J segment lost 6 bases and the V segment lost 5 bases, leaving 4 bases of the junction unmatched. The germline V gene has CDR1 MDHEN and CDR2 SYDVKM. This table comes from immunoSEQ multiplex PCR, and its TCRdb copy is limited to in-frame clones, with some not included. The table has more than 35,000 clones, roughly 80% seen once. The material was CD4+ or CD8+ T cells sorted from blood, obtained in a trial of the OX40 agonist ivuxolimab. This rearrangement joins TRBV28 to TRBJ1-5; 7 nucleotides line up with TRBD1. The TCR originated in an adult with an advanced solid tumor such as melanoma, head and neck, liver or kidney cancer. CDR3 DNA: TGTGCCAGCAGTCAGGGGGGGACTCAGCCCCAGCATTTT. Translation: CASSQGGTQPQHF.